The next 25 T cell receptor beta chains were all read from a single sample in a study of OX40 agonist ivuxolimab in advanced cancers. The protocol used for the library was the immunoSEQ multiplex PCR assay. TCRdb limited this immuneACCESS table to in-frame rearrangements with V and J called. A share of clones is missing; checked studies link under half to unresolved V genes, and the rest is unexplained. Recorded for this sample are about 78,000 clones; roughly nine tenths of them occurred a single time. The top ten clonotypes cover 2.5% to 3.5% of the sample. This material consisted of CD4+ or CD8+ T cells sorted from blood, taken in a trial of the OX40 agonist ivuxolimab. These TCRs come from an adult with an advanced solid tumor such as melanoma, head and neck, liver or kidney cancer.

The V gene is TRBV5-1, the J gene TRBJ2-7; no firm D call. Germline-derived CDR1 and CDR2 are SGHRS and YFSETQ. Trimming cost V 4 bases and J 0 bases, with 11 bases left between them. This CDR3 has 14 amino acids. The CDR3 region is CASSPTFSSYEQYF. CDR3 in DNA: TGCGCCAGCAGCCCGACTTTTAGCTCCTACGAGCAGTACTTC.

V is TRBV10-3 and J is TRBJ1-1, with D possibly matching TRBD1 (5 bases). CDR3 length equals 13 residues. V dropped 6 bases and J dropped 4 bases, with 12 bases sitting between them. Germline V gene lookup returns CDR1 ENHRY and CDR2 SYGVKD. As DNA, the CDR3 is TGTGCCATCAGCGAGGGGCGACTCACTGAAGCTTTCTTT. Translation gives CAISEGRLTEAFF.

J is TRBJ2-5 and V is TRBV4-1; D not resolved. The germline V and J ends were trimmed by 0 bases and 4 bases, with 15 bases remaining between them. The CDR3 consists of 16 residues. The germline gives CDR1 MGHRA, CDR2 YSYEKL. The CDR3: CASSQENSYGLETQYF. In DNA form, the CDR3 reads TGCGCCAGCAGCCAAGAGAACAGCTATGGGTTAGAGACCCAGTACTTC.

The chain employs TRBV5-1 and TRBJ2-7, with 7 bases fitting TRBD1. Looked up from germline, CDR1 is SGHRS and CDR2 is YFSETQ. J gave up 6 bases and V 2 bases, and 8 bases lay outside the gene matches. The CDR3 covers 14 residues. DNA of the CDR3: TGCGCCAGCAGCTTCACAGGGGTTCCCCTCGAGCAGTACTTC. The encoded protein is CASSFTGVPLEQYF.

The chain couples TRBV4-2 to TRBJ2-3; D unclear. There are 16 residues in the CDR3. Germline lookup yields CDR1 LGHNA and CDR2 YNFKEQ. The germline V and J ends were trimmed by 0 bases and 4 bases, with 14 bases remaining between them. CDR3 sequence reads: CASSQDGGWGADTQYF. As DNA, the CDR3 is TGTGCCAGCAGCCAAGACGGCGGATGGGGTGCAGATACGCAGTATTTT.

V usage is TRBV18 and J usage is TRBJ1-1; tentatively, D is TRBD1 (6 bases). The CDR3 has 15 residues. V was pared by 2 bases and J by 1 base, with 11 bases between. Germline V gives CDR1 KGHSH, CDR2 LQKENI. DNA for the CDR3: TGTGCCAGCTCACCAATGACAGGCAAGAACACTGAAGCTTTCTTT. Translated: CASSPMTGKNTEAFF.

The chain links TRBV28 to TRBJ1-2, with D unresolved. The germline V and J ends were trimmed by 1 base and 4 bases, with 10 bases remaining between them. Germline-derived CDR1 and CDR2 are MDHEN and SYDVKM. The CDR3 is 14 amino acids. CDR3 DNA sequence: TGTGCCAGCAGTTTATCGATAAGATTCTATGGCTACACCTTC. Amino acids: CASSLSIRFYGYTF.

V is TRBV4-1 and J is TRBJ2-4, with unresolved D. The CDR3 is 16 amino acids. Germline V gene lookup returns CDR1 MGHRA and CDR2 YSYEKL. The V end was cut by 0 bases, the J end by 5 bases, with 14 bases between. The CDR3 here is CASSQDIPHGQNIQYF. DNA for the CDR3: TGCGCCAGCAGCCAAGATATTCCCCACGGCCAAAACATTCAGTACTTC.

The table lists this clone with a few counts. Other DNA sequences in the same sample also yield this CDR3. The V call is TRBV6-4, the J call TRBJ2-7, with D unresolved. Germline V gene sequence: CDR1 MRHNA, CDR2 SNTAGT. Trimming pared 4 bases from V and 7 bases from J, leaving 17 bases between. The CDR3 length is 14 residues. The CDR3 here is CASSAQGGKGEQYF. The CDR3 DNA follows: TGTGCCAGCAGTGCACAAGGTGGCAAGGGAGAGCAGTACTTC.

V usage is TRBV18 and J usage is TRBJ1-1; no firm D call. Germline CDR1 is KGHSH and CDR2 is LQKENI. This CDR3 is 14 amino acids long. V dropped 2 bases and J dropped 5 bases, with 12 bases sitting between them. CDR3 protein: CASSPLDIWTEAFF. As DNA, the CDR3 is TGTGCCAGCTCACCATTGGATATTTGGACTGAAGCTTTCTTT.

In regard to this clone: One end of the junction fails to match germline, which may point to a read error. The V call is TRBV7-7, the J call TRBJ2-1; the D gene is possibly TRBD1 (7 bases). Germline V lookup: CDR1 SSHAT, CDR2 FNYEAQ (reference sequence). This CDR3 spans 16 amino acids. In nucleotides, the CDR3 is TGTGCTAGCAGCTTTGGACAGGCGGGACCCTACAATGAGCAGTTCTTC. Its translation is CASSFGQAGPYNEQFF.

The rearrangement uses TRBV18 and TRBJ1-3, with D possibly TRBD1 on 6 matching bases. The CDR3 totals 15 residues. The V end lost 6 bases, the J end lost 0 bases, and 12 bases lay between the germline ends. Germline V gene lookup returns CDR1 KGHSH and CDR2 LQKENI. As DNA, the CDR3 is TGTGCCAGCTCGTTGACGGACAGCTCTGGAAACACCATATATTTT. Translation gives CASSLTDSSGNTIYF.

The chain recombines TRBV19 with TRBJ2-7, with a tentative D call TRBD2 (6 bases). Trimming removed 4 bases from V and 3 bases from J, with 16 bases in between. The CDR3 totals 15 residues. Germline lookup yields CDR1 LNHDA and CDR2 SQIVND (reference sequence). Here the CDR3 reads CASSRRASNFYEQYF. CDR3 nucleotides: TGTGCCAGTAGTAGGAGGGCGAGTAACTTCTACGAGCAGTACTTC.

The genes are TRBV4-2 and TRBJ2-7, with D possibly being TRBD1 or TRBD2 (5 bases each). Trimming cost V 4 bases and J 4 bases, with 23 bases left between them. This CDR3 region has 17 residues. Germline CDR1 is LGHNA and CDR2 is YNFKEQ. The CDR3, as DNA: TGTGCCAGCAGCCTCCCCGGGGACCCCGACGAGCCGTACGAGCAGTACTTC. This gives the protein CASSLPGDPDEPYEQYF.

J is TRBJ1-5 and V is TRBV7-9; a possible D gene is TRBD1 (5 bases). The CDR3 consists of 18 residues. In germline, CDR1 is SEHNR, CDR2 FQNEAQ (reference sequence). Between the trimmed V and J ends, which lost 2 bases and 6 bases, there was a span of 23 bases. The CDR3 loop reads CASSLIPGTHRGPQPQHF. DNA for the CDR3: TGTGCCAGCAGCTTAATTCCCGGGACTCACCGGGGACCTCAGCCCCAGCATTTT.

This chain links TRBV27 with TRBJ2-1, with D possibly matching TRBD2 (5 bases). The CDR3 totals 14 residues. Trimming removed 8 bases at V and 5 bases at J, with 16 bases between. Germline loops: CDR1 MNHEY, CDR2 SMNVEV (reference sequence). CDR3 sequence: CASRTLEDHNEQFF. The CDR3 DNA reads as TGTGCCAGCCGTACACTAGAAGACCACAATGAGCAGTTCTTC.

The rearrangement uses TRBV6-1 and TRBJ1-2; 7 nucleotides line up with TRBD1. This CDR3 has 14 residues. Germline assignment: CDR1 MNHNS and CDR2 SASEGT. J was trimmed by 6 bases and V by 6 bases; bases with no gene match: 10. Here the CDR3 DNA reads TGTGCCAGCAGACCAGGGGGACCGTATGATGGCTACACCTTC. Its translation: CASRPGGPYDGYTF.

The chain joins TRBV25-1 to TRBJ1-1; D possibly corresponds to TRBD1 (5 bases). Trimming pared 1 base from V and 10 bases from J, leaving 7 bases between. This CDR3 has 11 residues. The germline V gene has CDR1 MGHDK and CDR2 SYGVNS. CDR3 residues: CASSESRGAFF. CDR3 sequence (DNA): TGTGCCAGCAGTGAATCAAGGGGAGCTTTCTTT.

This clone was recorded only once. The CDR3 bases are TGCGCCAGCAGCGGGGACGGCTCCGGGGCCAACGTCCTGACTTTC. It specifies CASSGDGSGANVLTF. J is TRBJ2-6 and V is TRBV5-1; D is possibly TRBD1 or TRBD2 (5 bases each). The ends were cut back, 4 bases at V and 4 bases at J, with 12 bases in the middle. The CDR3 sequence is 15 residues long. CDR1 and CDR2 (germline): SGHRS, YFSETQ.

The chain uses TRBV7-9 and TRBJ2-1, with D unresolved. Between the trimmed V and J ends, which lost 3 bases and 10 bases, there was a span of 13 bases. Germline CDR1 is SEHNR and CDR2 is FQNEAQ (reference sequence). The CDR3 covers 13 residues. This chain's CDR3 is CASSFGNKKEQFF. The CDR3 nucleotides are TGTGCCAGCAGCTTCGGCAATAAAAAGGAGCAGTTCTTC.

The V gene is TRBV5-1, the J gene TRBJ2-5; 9 bases fit TRBD2. The CDR3 extends over 15 amino acids. V lost 4 bases to trimming and J lost 1 base; unmatched junction nucleotides: 5. CDR1 is SGHRS and CDR2 is YFSETQ in the germline V gene. The chain's CDR3 is CASSPGTSLQETQYF. DNA of the CDR3: TGCGCCAGCAGCCCAGGGACTAGCCTCCAAGAGACCCAGTACTTC.

This chain connects TRBV14 to TRBJ1-5; no definite D call. Between the trimmed V and J ends, which lost 0 bases and 3 bases, there was a span of 12 bases. The CDR3 spans 16 residues. Germline values: CDR1 SGHDN, CDR2 FVKESK. The chain's CDR3 is CASSQERGPLNQPQHF. Written as DNA, the CDR3 is TGTGCCAGCAGCCAAGAACGGGGTCCCCTCAATCAGCCCCAGCATTTT.

This clone is a singleton in its sample. The gene calls are TRBV18 and TRBJ2-5; unclear D gene. Trimming shortened V by 0 bases and J by 5 bases, and 10 bases separated the two germline ends. CDR3 size: 14 residues. CDR1 and CDR2 from the germline V gene are KGHSH and LQKENI. DNA of the CDR3: TGTGCCAGCTCACCACCGGGTTTATTTGAGACCCAGTACTTC. This translates into CASSPPGLFETQYF.

As concerns this clone: This sample includes further DNA sequences coding for the same CDR3. The CDR3 DNA follows: TGCGCCAGCAGCTTACAAGAGACCCAGTACTTC. Its protein is CASSLQETQYF. This chain connects TRBV5-1 to TRBJ2-5; D gene uncertain. V gave up 2 bases and J gave up 2 bases, with 1 base separating them. Germline V lookup: CDR1 SGHRS, CDR2 YFSETQ. This CDR3 comprises 11 residues. The full variable domain, in which reference TRBV5-1 and TRBJ2-5 provide the parts outside the CDR3, is KAGVTQTPRYLIKTRGQQVTLSCSPISGHRSVSWYQQTPGQGLQFLFEYFSETQRNKGNFPGRFSGRQFSNSRSEMNVSTLELGDSALYLCASSLQETQYFGPGTRLLVL.

The chain employs TRBV19 and TRBJ1-3; no clear D. The CDR3 runs 12 residues. The V and J ends lost 8 bases and 0 bases respectively, with 5 bases between them. Germline V lookup: CDR1 LNHDA, CDR2 SQIVND (reference sequence). The CDR3 sequence is CASVSSGNTIYF. The CDR3 nucleotides are TGTGCCAGTGTTAGCTCTGGAAACACCATATATTTT.